This TCR beta chain was captured in a study of spatial heterogeneity in lung cancer. Overall study: Donation came from some 72 patients with untreated early-stage non-small cell lung cancer.

Time point denoted: blood taken at disease recurrence. Tumor, nontumor lung or frozen PBMC supplied whole RNA that was sequenced unsorted. Germline V gives CDR1 SGHNT, CDR2 YYREEE (reference sequence). CDR3 length equals 13 residues. With 5 bases removed from V and 7 bases from J, the gap between germline ends came to 15 bases. Every individual TCR cDNA molecule carried its own unique molecular identifier, which allowed correction of PCR and sequencing errors. TCRdb called the 5' RACE reads again in MiXCR, with one record for every CDR3 protein. The sample carries approximately 9,700 distinct CDR3 sequences, approximately 3.6% recorded once. Ten or more counts support this clonotype. Since it is a stray read in a library aimed at alpha chains, this beta chain has a size that is not meaningful.

Material: PBMCs, obtained at recurrence. The V and J genes are TRBV5-4 and TRBJ1-2; perhaps TRBD1 as D (6 bases). The TCR was taken from a female donor with early-stage non-small cell lung cancer. The CDR3 is CASRVGQTPGYTF. In DNA form, the CDR3 reads TGTGCCAGCAGGGTAGGACAGACCCCTGGCTACACCTTC.